Shown below are 9 T cell receptor beta chains from a single sample sequenced in a study of blood T cells in healthy people across ages. Combining a sample-barcoded 5' primer with a J-beta primer mix, a second PCR ran for roughly 7 to 11 cycles. Via MiXCR, TCRdb re-called the 5' RACE reads, giving one row per CDR3 protein. The sample records fewer than 2,000,000 distinct CDR3 sequences, roughly two fifths being singletons. The sequencing sample was made of blood. The receptors here all came from a human donor in good health.

The V gene is TRBV21-1, the J gene TRBJ2-6; TRBD1 is taken as the D call from the table, unchecked against the DNA. TRBV21-1 is reported as a pseudogene. The CDR3 is 17 residues long. CDR3: CASSSRTGTPGANVLTF. Written as DNA, the CDR3 is TGTGCCAGCAGCTCCCGGACAGGGACCCCTGGGGCCAACGTCCTGACTTTC.

The V and J genes are TRBV20-1 and TRBJ1-2, with unresolved D. The length of the CDR3 is 15 residues. The germline V and J ends were trimmed by 6 bases and 5 bases, with 22 bases remaining between them. Germline CDR1 reads DFQATT; CDR2 reads SNEGSKA (reference sequence). DNA for the CDR3: TGCAGTGCCCCTACTTTGCGGGGAGGGAGGTATGGCTACACCTTC. Translating it yields CSAPTLRGGRYGYTF.

The chain is built from TRBV10-3 and TRBJ2-6; D is possibly TRBD2 (6 bases). Trimming removed 0 bases at V and 1 base at J, with 10 bases between. The V gene's germline CDR1 is ENHRY and CDR2 SYGVKD. The CDR3 sequence is 17 residues long. The CDR3 loop reads CAISESMGRSGANVLTF. The CDR3, as DNA: TGTGCCATCAGTGAGTCGATGGGGAGGTCTGGGGCCAACGTCCTGACTTTC.

The V call is TRBV28, the J call TRBJ2-3; TRBD2 might be the D (5 bases). The V and J ends lost 8 bases and 1 base respectively, with 13 bases between them. CDR3 length: 14 amino acids. Germline V gene data show CDR1 as MDHEN and CDR2 as SYDVKM. Here the CDR3 DNA reads TGTGCCAGCCTAAGAGGAGGCCGCACAGATACGCAGTATTTT. This gives the protein CASLRGGRTDTQYF.

Notes on this clonotype: The junction differs from germline at one of its ends, possibly a read error. The chain recombines TRBV6-2 or TRBV6-3 with TRBJ2-7; D possibly corresponds to TRBD2 (6 bases). This CDR3 comprises 14 residues. Germline assignment: CDR1 MNHEY and CDR2 SVGEGT. This chain's CDR3 is CASTKGGTSYVQYF. DNA for the CDR3: TGTGCCAGCACCAAGGGAGGCACCTCCTACGTGCAGTACTTC.

The rearrangement joins TRBV20-1 to TRBJ1-5, with 7 bases fitting TRBD1. Trimming cost V 3 bases and J 4 bases; bases outside gene matches: 12. The CDR3 consists of 16 residues. The germline CDR1 and CDR2 sequences are DFQATT and SNEGSKA (reference sequence). CDR3 nucleotide sequence: TGCAGTGCTAGGGGTAGGGCAGGGGGTACAAATCAGCCCCAGCATTTT. Translating gives CSARGRAGGTNQPQHF.

The chain employs TRBV29-1 and TRBJ2-7; 9 bases agree with TRBD1. This CDR3 is built from 13 residues. The ends lost 5 bases at V and 1 base at J; junction bases unmatched: 3. The V gene's germline CDR1 is SQVTM and CDR2 ANQGSEA. CDR3 sequence: CSVTGGASYEQYF. For the CDR3, the DNA is TGCAGCGTTACAGGGGGCGCTTCCTACGAGCAGTACTTC.

This chain connects TRBV4-3 to TRBJ2-6; a weak D match, TRBD2 (5 bases). Trimming cost V 4 bases and J 0 bases, with 16 bases left between them. The CDR3 contains 18 residues. Germline-derived CDR1 and CDR2 are LGHNA and YSLEER. CDR3: CASSPDGVFGSGANVLTF. The CDR3 DNA reads as TGCGCCAGCAGCCCAGACGGGGTTTTCGGCTCTGGGGCCAACGTCCTGACTTTC.

The rearrangement uses TRBV6-2 or TRBV6-3 and TRBJ1-5; D is ambiguous. This CDR3 has 15 residues. The V end was cut by 2 bases, the J end by 1 base, with 9 bases between. Germline-derived CDR1 and CDR2 are MNHEY and SVGEGT. The DNA for the CDR3 is TGTGCCAGCAGTTACCTCGGACCGAGCAATCAGCCCCAGCATTTT. Its protein is CASSYLGPSNQPQHF.